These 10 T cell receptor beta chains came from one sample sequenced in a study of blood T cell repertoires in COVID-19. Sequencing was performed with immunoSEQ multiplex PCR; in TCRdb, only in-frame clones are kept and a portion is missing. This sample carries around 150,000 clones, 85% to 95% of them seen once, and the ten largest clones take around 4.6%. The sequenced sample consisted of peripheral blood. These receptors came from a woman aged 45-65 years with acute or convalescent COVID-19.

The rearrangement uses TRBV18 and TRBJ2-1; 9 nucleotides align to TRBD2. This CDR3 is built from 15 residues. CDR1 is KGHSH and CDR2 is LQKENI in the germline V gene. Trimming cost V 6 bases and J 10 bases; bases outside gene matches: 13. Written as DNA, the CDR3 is TGTGCCAGCTCCTCGGGGCGGGAGGGCCGACGGGAGCAGTTCTTC. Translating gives CASSSGREGRREQFF.

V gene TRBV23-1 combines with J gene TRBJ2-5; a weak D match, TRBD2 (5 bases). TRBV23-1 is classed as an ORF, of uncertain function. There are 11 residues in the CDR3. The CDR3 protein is CPPGNQETQYF. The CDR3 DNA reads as TGCCCCCCGGGAAACCAAGAGACCCAGTACTTC.

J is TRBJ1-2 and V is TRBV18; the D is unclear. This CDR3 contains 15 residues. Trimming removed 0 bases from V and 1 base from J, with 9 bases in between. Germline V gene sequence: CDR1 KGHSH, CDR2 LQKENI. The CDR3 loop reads CASSPPWSGNYGYTF. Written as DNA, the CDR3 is TGTGCCAGCTCACCACCGTGGTCCGGTAACTATGGCTACACCTTC.

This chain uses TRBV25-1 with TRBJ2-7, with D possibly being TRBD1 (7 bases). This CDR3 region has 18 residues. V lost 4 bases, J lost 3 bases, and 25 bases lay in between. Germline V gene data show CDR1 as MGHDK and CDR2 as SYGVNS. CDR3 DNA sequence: TGTGCCAGCAGTGGTTCGACAGGGAAAGGGACTGGAAGCTACGAGCAGTACTTC. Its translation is CASSGSTGKGTGSYEQYF.

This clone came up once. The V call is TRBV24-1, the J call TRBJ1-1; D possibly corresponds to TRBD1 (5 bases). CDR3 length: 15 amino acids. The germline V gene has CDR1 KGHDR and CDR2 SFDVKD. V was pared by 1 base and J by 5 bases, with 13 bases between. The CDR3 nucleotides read TGTGCCACCAGTGATTTAGACAGACCGAGGACTGAAGCTTTCTTT. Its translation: CATSDLDRPRTEAFF.

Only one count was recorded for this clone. This CDR3 is CASSPGLYNEQFF. CDR3 nucleotides: TGTGCCAGCAGCCCGGGACTATACAATGAGCAGTTCTTC. The chain employs TRBV6-4 and TRBJ2-1; 7 bases map to TRBD2. With 6 bases clipped from V and 4 bases from J, the junction kept 3 bases outside the gene matches. The CDR3 contains 13 residues. Germline V CDR1 and CDR2: MRHNA, SNTAGT.

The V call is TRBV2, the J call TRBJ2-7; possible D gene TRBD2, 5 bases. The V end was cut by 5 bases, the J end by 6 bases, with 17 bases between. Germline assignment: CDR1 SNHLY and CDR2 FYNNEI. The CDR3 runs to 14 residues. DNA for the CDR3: TGTGCCAGCAGTCTAGGACTGGCCTGGGGCGAGCAGTACTTC. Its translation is CASSLGLAWGEQYF.

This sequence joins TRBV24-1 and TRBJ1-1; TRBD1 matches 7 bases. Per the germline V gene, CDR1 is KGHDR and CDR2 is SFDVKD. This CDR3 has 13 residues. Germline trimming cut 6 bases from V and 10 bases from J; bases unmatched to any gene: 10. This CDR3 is CATSPTGEVGAFF. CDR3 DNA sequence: TGTGCCACCAGTCCAACAGGGGAAGTTGGAGCTTTCTTT.

The CDR3 coding sequence is TGTGCCAGGGGGACAGTGAACACTGAAGCTTTCTTT. It encodes CARGTVNTEAFF. The V gene is TRBV5-8, the J gene TRBJ1-1, with TRBD1 matching over 7 bases. The CDR3 totals 12 residues. Per germline, CDR1 SGHTS and CDR2 YDEGEE. V lost 8 bases and J lost 0; bases outside the gene matches: 1.

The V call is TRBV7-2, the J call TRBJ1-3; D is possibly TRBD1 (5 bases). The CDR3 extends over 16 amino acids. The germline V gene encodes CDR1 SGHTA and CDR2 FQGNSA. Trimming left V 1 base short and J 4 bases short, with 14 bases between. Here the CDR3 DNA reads TGTGCCAGCAGCTTAGGCGGAGGGGCTGGAGGAAACACCATATATTTT. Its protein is CASSLGGGAGGNTIYF.